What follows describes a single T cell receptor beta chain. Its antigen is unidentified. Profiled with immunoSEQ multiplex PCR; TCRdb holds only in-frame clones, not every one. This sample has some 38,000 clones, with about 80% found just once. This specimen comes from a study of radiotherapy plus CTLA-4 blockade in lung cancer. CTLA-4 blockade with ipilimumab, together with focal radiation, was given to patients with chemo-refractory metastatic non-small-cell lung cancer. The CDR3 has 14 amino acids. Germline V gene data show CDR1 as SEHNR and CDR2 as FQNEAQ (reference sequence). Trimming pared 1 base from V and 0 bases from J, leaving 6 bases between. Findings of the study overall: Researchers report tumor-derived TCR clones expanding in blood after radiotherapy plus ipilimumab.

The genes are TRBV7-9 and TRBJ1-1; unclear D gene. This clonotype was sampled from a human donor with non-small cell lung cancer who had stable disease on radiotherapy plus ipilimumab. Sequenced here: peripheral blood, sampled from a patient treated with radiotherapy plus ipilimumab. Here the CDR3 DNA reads TGTGCCAGCAGCTTAGGAGGCCTGAACACTGAAGCTTTCTTT. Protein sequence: CASSLGGLNTEAFF.